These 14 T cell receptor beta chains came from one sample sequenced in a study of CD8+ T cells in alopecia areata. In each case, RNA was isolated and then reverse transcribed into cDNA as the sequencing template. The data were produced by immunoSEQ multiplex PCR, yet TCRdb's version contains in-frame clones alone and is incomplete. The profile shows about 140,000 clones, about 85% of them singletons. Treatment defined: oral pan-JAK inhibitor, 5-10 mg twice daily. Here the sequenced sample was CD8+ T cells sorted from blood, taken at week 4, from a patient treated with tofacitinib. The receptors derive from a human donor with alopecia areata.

The CDR3 DNA reads TGTGCCAGCAGCCCCCATAGCGGAAACAAAAACATTCAGTACTTC. Translating gives CASSPHSGNKNIQYF. The chain links TRBV7-3 to TRBJ2-4; TRBD2 might be the D (6 bases). The germline CDR1 and CDR2 sequences are SGHTA and FQGTGA. The length of the CDR3 is 15 residues. Trimming stripped 5 bases from V and 3 bases from J, with 14 bases between.

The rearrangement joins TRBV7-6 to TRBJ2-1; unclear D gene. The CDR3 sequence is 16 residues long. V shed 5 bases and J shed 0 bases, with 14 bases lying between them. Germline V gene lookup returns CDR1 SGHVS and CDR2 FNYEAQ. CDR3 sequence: CASSPELSTSYNEQFF. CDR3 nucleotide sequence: TGTGCCAGCAGCCCGGAGCTCTCCACCTCCTACAATGAGCAGTTCTTC.

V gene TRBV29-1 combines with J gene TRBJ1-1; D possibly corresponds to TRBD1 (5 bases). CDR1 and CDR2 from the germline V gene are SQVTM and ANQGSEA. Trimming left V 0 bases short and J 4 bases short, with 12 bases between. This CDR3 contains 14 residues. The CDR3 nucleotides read TGCAGCGTTGAAGATCTGGGGCAGGGCACTGAAGCTTTCTTT. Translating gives CSVEDLGQGTEAFF.

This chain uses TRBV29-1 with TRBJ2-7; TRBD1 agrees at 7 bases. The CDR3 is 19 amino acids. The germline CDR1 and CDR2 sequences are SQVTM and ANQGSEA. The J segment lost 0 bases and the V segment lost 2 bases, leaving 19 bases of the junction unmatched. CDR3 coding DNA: TGCAGCGTTGAAATAGGGCGCTCGACAGGGTCAAAAAGCTCCTACGAGCAGTACTTC. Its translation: CSVEIGRSTGSKSSYEQYF.

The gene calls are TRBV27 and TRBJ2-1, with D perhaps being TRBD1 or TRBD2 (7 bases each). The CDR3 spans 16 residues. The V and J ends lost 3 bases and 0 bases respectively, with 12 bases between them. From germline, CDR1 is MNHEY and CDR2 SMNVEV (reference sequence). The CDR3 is CASSFQGGDSYNEQFF. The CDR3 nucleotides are TGTGCCAGCAGTTTCCAGGGGGGGGACTCCTACAATGAGCAGTTCTTC.

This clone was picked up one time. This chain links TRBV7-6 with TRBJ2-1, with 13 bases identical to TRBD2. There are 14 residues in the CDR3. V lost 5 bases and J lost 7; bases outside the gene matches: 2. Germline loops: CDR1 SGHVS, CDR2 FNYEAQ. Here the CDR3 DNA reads TGTGCCAGCAGCAAGACTAGCGGGGGGAATGAGCAGTTCTTC. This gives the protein CASSKTSGGNEQFF.

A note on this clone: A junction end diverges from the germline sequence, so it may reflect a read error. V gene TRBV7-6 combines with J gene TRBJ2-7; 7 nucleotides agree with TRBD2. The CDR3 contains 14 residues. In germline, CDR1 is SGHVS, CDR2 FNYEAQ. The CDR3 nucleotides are TGTGCCAGCAGCTTAGGTGGCTCGCGCGGGAGCCCTCTGTTC. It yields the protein CASSLGGSRGSPLF.

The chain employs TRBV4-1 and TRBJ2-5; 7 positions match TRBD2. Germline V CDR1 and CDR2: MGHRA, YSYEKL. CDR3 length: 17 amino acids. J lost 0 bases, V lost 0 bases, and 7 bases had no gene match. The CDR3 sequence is CASSQDPASGDQETQYF. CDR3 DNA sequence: TGCGCCAGCAGCCAAGATCCGGCTAGCGGAGACCAAGAGACCCAGTACTTC.

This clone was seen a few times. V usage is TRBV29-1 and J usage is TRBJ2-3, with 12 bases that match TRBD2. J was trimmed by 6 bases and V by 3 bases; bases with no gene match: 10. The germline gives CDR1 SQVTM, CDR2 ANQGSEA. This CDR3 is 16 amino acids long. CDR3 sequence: CSVDFASGRAFDTQYF. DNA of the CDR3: TGCAGCGTTGACTTTGCTAGCGGGAGGGCCTTCGATACGCAGTATTTT.

The CDR3 DNA follows: TGTGCCAGCAAACTGAACACTGAAGCTTTCTTT. Amino acids: CASKLNTEAFF. This chain links TRBV25-1 with TRBJ1-1, with D uncertain. The V end lost 7 bases, the J end lost 0 bases, and 3 bases lay between the germline ends. This CDR3 is 11 amino acids long. Germline CDR1 reads MGHDK; CDR2 reads SYGVNS.

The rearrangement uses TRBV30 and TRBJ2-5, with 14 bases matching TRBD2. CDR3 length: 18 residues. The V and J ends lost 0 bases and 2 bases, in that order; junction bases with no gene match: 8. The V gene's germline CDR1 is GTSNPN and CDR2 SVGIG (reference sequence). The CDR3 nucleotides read TGTGCCTGGAGTGTCGGACTAGCGGGAGGTATGACGCAAGAGACCCAGTACTTC. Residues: CAWSVGLAGGMTQETQYF.

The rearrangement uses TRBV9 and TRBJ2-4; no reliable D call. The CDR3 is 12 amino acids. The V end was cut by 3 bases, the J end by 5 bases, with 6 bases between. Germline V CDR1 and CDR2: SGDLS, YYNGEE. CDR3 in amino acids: CASSAHENIQYF. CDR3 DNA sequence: TGTGCCAGCAGCGCTCACGAAAACATTCAGTACTTC.

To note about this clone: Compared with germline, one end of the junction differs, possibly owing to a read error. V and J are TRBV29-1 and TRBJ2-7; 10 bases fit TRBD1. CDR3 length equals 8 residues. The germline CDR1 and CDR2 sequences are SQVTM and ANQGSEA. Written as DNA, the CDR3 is TGCAGCGTCGGGACAGGGGACTTC. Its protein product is CSVGTGDF.

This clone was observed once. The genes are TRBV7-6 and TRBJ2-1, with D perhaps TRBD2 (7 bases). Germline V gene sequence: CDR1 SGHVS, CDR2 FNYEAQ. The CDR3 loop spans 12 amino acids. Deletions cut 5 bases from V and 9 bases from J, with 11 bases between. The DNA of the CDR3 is TGTGCCAGCAGCACGGGGGGCGGTGAGCAGTTCTTC. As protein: CASSTGGGEQFF.